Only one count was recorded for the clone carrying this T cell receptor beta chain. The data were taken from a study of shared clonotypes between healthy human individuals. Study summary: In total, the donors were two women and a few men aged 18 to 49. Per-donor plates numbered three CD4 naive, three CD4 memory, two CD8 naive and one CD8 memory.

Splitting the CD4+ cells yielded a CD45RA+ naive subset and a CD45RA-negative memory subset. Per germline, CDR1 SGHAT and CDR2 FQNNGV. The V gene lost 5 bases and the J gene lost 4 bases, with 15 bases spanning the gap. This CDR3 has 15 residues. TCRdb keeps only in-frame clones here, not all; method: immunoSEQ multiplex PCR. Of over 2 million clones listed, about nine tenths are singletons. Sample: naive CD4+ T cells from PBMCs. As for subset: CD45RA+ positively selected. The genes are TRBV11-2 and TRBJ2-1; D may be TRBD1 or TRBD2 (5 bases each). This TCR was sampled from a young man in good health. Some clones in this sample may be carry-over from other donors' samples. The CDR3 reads CASSTRAGGYNEQFF. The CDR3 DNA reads TGTGCCAGCAGCACCAGGGCTGGGGGATACAATGAGCAGTTCTTC.